This TCR beta chain was sequenced for a study of blood T cell repertoires in COVID-19 (dated by TCRdb to 2020 to 2022). With regard to the full study: Collaborator samples came from the United States, Italy and Spain and covered acute and convalescent phases of COVID-19. The material from the prospective study consisted of cDNA or gDNA derived from T cells, B-cell-depleted T cells, or PBMCs. The dataset comprised deeply sampled blood TCRbeta repertoires from subjects exposed to, actively infected with, or recovered from COVID-19. A freely available public database, intended as a resource for researchers studying the immune response to SARS-CoV-2, is where the repertoires were released. The samples were drawn from the first 160 participants of the ongoing ImmuneRACE study and from 1,200 or so subjects provided by 6 global collaborators. Sample metadata almost always included a de-identified subject ID, COVID-19 status, age in years and sex. Where available, HLA class I and class II types were taken from metadata supplied by the sample provider and were not determined by assay-based typing.

Whole blood was collected in K2EDTA tubes by collaborating institutions according to the institutions' own protocols. For TCRbeta analysis, collaborators shipped samples in one of three forms: frozen whole blood, isolated PBMCs, or DNA extracted from either of those sample types. The immunoSEQ Assay, a bias-controlled multiplex PCR, was used to amplify TCRbeta CDR3 regions from genomic DNA. As for the original processing: Nucleated cell counts per sample were estimated from amplification of reference gene primers within the assay. Sequence reads were collapsed and filtered to measure the absolute abundance of every unique TCRbeta CDR3 rearrangement. For each sample, productive Simpson clonality was calculated as the square root of Simpson's diversity index over productive rearrangements. TCRdb took this table from immuneACCESS and kept in-frame rearrangements with V and J called. Such tables lack part of the clones; where checked against another copy, unresolved V genes explain under half of the gap, and the rest is unexplained. V and J calls and clone size are given by that table; D and trimming were obtained from the DNA. Recorded for this sample are some 85,000 clones; more than 80% of them occurred a single time. The ten top clones hold 15% to 20% of the sample.

Only a few counts were recorded for this clone. Its binding antigen is unknown. There are no base qualities to consult, and no much larger clone falls within one base. The full study reports these points: The amount of clinical and demographic metadata varied by source and participant and was provided uncurated.

V and J are trimmed by 6 bases and 5 bases, and the gene matches miss 8 bases of the junction. From its cysteine to its phenylalanine, the CDR3 spans 14 amino acids. Solely the CDR3 DNA is kept, with 42 bases framed from the first base. The germline V gene encodes CDR1 SNHLY and CDR2 FYNNEI. The chain is encoded by TRBV2 joined to TRBJ2-7, with 9 junctional bases fitting TRBD1. The sequence derives from a woman older than 75 with acute or convalescent COVID-19. Sequencing input: peripheral blood. The nucleotide sequence is TGTGCCAGCAGAGCCGGGACAGGGACCAACGAGCAGTACTTC. This translates into CASRAGTGTNEQYF. The variable domain in full, with residues beyond the CDR3 obtained from the reference TRBV2 and TRBJ2-7 genes, is EPEVTQTPSHQVTQMGQEVILRCVPISNHLYFYWYRQILGQKVEFLVSFYNNEISEKSEIFDDQFSVERPDGSNFTLKIRSTKLEDSAMYFCASRAGTGTNEQYFGPGTRLTVT.